This TCR beta chain comes out of a study of T cell repertoires in cytomegalovirus infection. In the study overall: From public TCR beta signatures came an indication of both CMV infection and matching HLA type.

Study observations and caveats: HLA-C-restricted, CMV-specific TCR beta clonotypes were dominant ex vivo. Cumulative frequency of public TCR beta families picked out carriers of CMV plus the relevant HLA.

TCRdb reanalysed the reads using MiXCR and keeps one entry per CDR3 protein. The sample has just under 300,000 distinct CDR3 sequences, about a tenth seen once. At least ten counts were recorded for this clonotype. Its target is not known. This TCR was recovered from a human donor in good health (CMV status not recorded). Some clones in this sample may be carry-over from other donors' samples. Input material: PBMCs.

The DNA of the CDR3 is TGTGCCAGCAGCTTAGAGGGGGTGGGTAATTCACCCCTCCACTTT. Protein product: CASSLEGVGNSPLHF. The rearrangement links TRBV7-2 to TRBJ1-6; D possibly corresponds to TRBD1 (6 bases). The V end was cut by 1 base, the J end by 6 bases, with 10 bases between. Germline V gene data show CDR1 as SGHTA and CDR2 as FQGNSA. This CDR3 contains 15 residues.